This passage covers 28 T cell receptor beta chains from one sample sequenced in a study of control samples from healthy donors and cancer patients. Sequencing used immunoSEQ multiplex PCR; TCRdb keeps in-frame clones, though not all of them. The table lists 100,000 to 150,000 clones, approximately 92% of them singletons. Material: PBMCs. These receptors all stem from a man aged 80 or over with head and neck cancer.

This clone was counted between two and nine times. The rearrangement joins TRBV7-9 to TRBJ2-3, with 7 bases matching TRBD1. The CDR3 has 18 residues. The germline V gene has CDR1 SEHNR and CDR2 FQNEAQ (reference sequence). J was trimmed by 5 bases and V by 7 bases; bases with no gene match: 21. The CDR3 is CASNQEQGTTVPRDTQYF. As DNA, the CDR3 is TGTGCCAGCAACCAGGAACAGGGGACCACGGTACCCCGAGATACGCAGTATTTT. Filled out from reference TRBV7-9 and TRBJ2-3, the complete variable domain reads DTGVSQNPRHKITKRGQNVTFRCDPISEHNRLYWYRQTLGQGPEFLTYFQNEAQLEKSRLLSDRFSAERPKGSFSTLEIQRTEQGDSAMYLCASNQEQGTTVPRDTQYFGPGTRLTVL.

The genes are TRBV18 and TRBJ1-5; D remains ambiguous. Germline CDR1 reads KGHSH; CDR2 reads LQKENI. There are 15 residues in the CDR3. V lost 1 base, J lost 3 bases, and 10 bases lay in between. The CDR3: CASSPQVQANQPQHF. CDR3 nucleotides: TGTGCCAGCTCACCACAGGTGCAAGCCAATCAGCCCCAGCATTTT.

The CDR3 DNA reads as TGTGCCAGCAGGGGGACTACCGATCCCCTATTCTATGGCTACACCTTC. Its protein is CASRGTTDPLFYGYTF. The chain carries TRBV2 and TRBJ1-2; perhaps TRBD1 as D (5 bases). This CDR3 is 16 amino acids long. Germline-derived CDR1 and CDR2 are SNHLY and FYNNEI. The V gene lost 6 bases and the J gene lost 4 bases, with 21 bases spanning the gap.

This clone was observed a single time. The V call is TRBV29-1, the J call TRBJ2-1; TRBD1 aligns across 10 bases. V was clipped by 1 base and J by 10 bases; unmatched bases: 13. Looked up from germline, CDR1 is SQVTM and CDR2 is ANQGSEA. The CDR3 consists of 16 residues. The CDR3 is CSVEGLRDRGVWEQFF. CDR3 coding DNA: TGCAGCGTTGAAGGTCTCCGGGACAGGGGTGTGTGGGAGCAGTTCTTC.

The chain employs TRBV30 and TRBJ1-1; 7 nucleotides agree with TRBD1. The CDR3 covers 17 residues. Losses at the gene ends were 2 bases for V and 1 base for J; bases not matched to a gene: 13. Germline values: CDR1 GTSNPN, CDR2 SVGIG (reference sequence). DNA of the CDR3: TGTGCCTGGAGTTTTGTGTTGGGAAACAGGGGGAACACTGAAGCTTTCTTT. Amino acid sequence: CAWSFVLGNRGNTEAFF. The complete variable domain, with remaining parts taken from reference TRBV30 and TRBJ1-1, reads SQTIHQWPATLVQPVGSPLSLECTVEGTSNPNLYWYRQAAGRGLQLLFYSVGIGQISSEVPQNLSASRPQDRQFILSSKKLLLSDSGFYLCAWSFVLGNRGNTEAFFGQGTRLTVV.

The CDR3 sequence: CSAAPPGTPFF. CDR3 bases: TGCAGTGCTGCCCCGCCCGGGACACCCTTTTTT. The chain combines TRBV20-1 with TRBJ1-4, with D perhaps TRBD1 (6 bases). The ends were cut back, 5 bases at V and 17 bases at J, with 18 bases in the middle. The CDR3 sequence is 11 residues long. CDR1 is DFQATT and CDR2 is SNEGSKA in the germline V gene (reference sequence).

This chain joins TRBV10-3 and TRBJ1-2, with a weak D call TRBD1 (5 bases). The CDR3 is 13 amino acids. V was clipped by 10 bases and J by 8 bases, with 20 bases between them. Germline V gene lookup returns CDR1 ENHRY and CDR2 SYGVKD. The DNA for the CDR3 is TGTGCCACCCGGGGGGACGGTCGGGAAGGCTACACCTTC. Protein product: CATRGDGREGYTF.

This clone showed up just once. This rearrangement joins TRBV2 to TRBJ2-5; 16 positions agree with TRBD2. The CDR3 is made up of 16 amino acids. V shed 5 bases and J 5 bases; nucleotides not matched to a gene: 5. Looked up from germline, CDR1 is SNHLY and CDR2 is FYNNEI. The DNA of the CDR3 is TGTGCCAGCAGTCAGGGACTAGCGGGGGGGCGGGAGACCCAGTACTTC. As protein: CASSQGLAGGRETQYF.

The chain joins TRBV6-4 to TRBJ1-2; D uncertain. CDR3 size: 17 residues. The V gene's germline CDR1 is MRHNA and CDR2 SNTAGT. V lost 0 bases, J lost 0 bases, and 14 bases lay in between. For the CDR3, the DNA is TGTGCCAGCAGTGACTCAAGTGGAGGCTTACCTAACTATGGCTACACCTTC. Protein: CASSDSSGGLPNYGYTF.

The rearrangement joins TRBV5-4 to TRBJ1-1; D is perhaps TRBD1 (5 bases). The germline V gene encodes CDR1 SGHNT and CDR2 YYREEE (reference sequence). This CDR3 comprises 14 residues. The V end lost 4 bases, the J end lost 2 bases, and 12 bases lay between the germline ends. CDR3 region: CASSPVGGNTEAFF. CDR3 in DNA: TGTGCCAGCAGCCCGGTCGGGGGAAACACTGAAGCTTTCTTT.

DNA of the CDR3: TGTGCCAGTAGTATAAGGAGGGGGGTAGGCACCGGGGAGCTGTTTTTT. It yields the protein CASSIRRGVGTGELFF. The chain couples TRBV19 to TRBJ2-2; D tentatively fits TRBD1 or TRBD2 (6 bases each). CDR3 size: 16 residues. CDR1 LNHDA and CDR2 SQIVND come from the germline V gene (reference sequence). Trimming pared 2 bases from V and 4 bases from J, leaving 14 bases between.

Of note for this clone: The sample carries other DNA sequences with the same CDR3. The chain combines TRBV25-1 with TRBJ1-4, with 9 bases identical to TRBD1. Looked up from germline, CDR1 is MGHDK and CDR2 is SYGVNS. Trimming removed 3 bases from V and 8 bases from J; junction bases left unmatched: 7. This CDR3 is 15 amino acids long. The CDR3 sequence: CASSDPGQGGEKLFF. Here the CDR3 DNA reads TGTGCCAGCAGTGACCCGGGACAGGGTGGAGAAAAACTGTTTTTT.

The CDR3 sequence: CASSLGQGTTLGREQYF. CDR3 nucleotides: TGTGCCAGCTCACTCGGACAGGGAACGACCCTGGGTAGGGAGCAGTACTTC. The chain has TRBV18 and TRBJ2-7; 8 nucleotides match TRBD1. V shed 4 bases and J 7 bases; nucleotides not matched to a gene: 18. This CDR3 spans 17 amino acids. Looked up from germline, CDR1 is KGHSH and CDR2 is LQKENI. Combining the CDR3 with reference TRBV18 and TRBJ2-7 gives the whole variable domain NAGVMQNPRHLVRRRGQEARLRCSPMKGHSHVYWYRQLPEEGLKFMVYLQKENIIDESGMPKERFSAEFPKEGPSILRIQQVVRGDSAAYFCASSLGQGTTLGREQYFGPGTRLTVT.

J is TRBJ1-1 and V is TRBV9, with unresolved D. CDR1 and CDR2 from the germline V gene are SGDLS and YYNGEE. The CDR3 has 15 residues. The V end was cut by 4 bases, the J end by 0 bases, with 13 bases between. This CDR3 reads CASSPDGYMNTEAFF. CDR3 sequence (DNA): TGTGCCAGCAGCCCGGACGGATACATGAACACTGAAGCTTTCTTT. The variable domain in full, with the rest retrieved from reference TRBV9 and TRBJ1-1, is DSGVTQTPKHLITATGQRVTLRCSPRSGDLSVYWYQQSLDQGLQFLIQYYNGEERAKGNILERFSAQQFPDLHSELNLSSLELGDSALYFCASSPDGYMNTEAFFGQGTRLTVV.

The rearrangement joins TRBV2 to TRBJ2-7; TRBD2 matches at 9 bases. V gave up 1 base and J gave up 1 base; unmatched junction bases: 2. CDR1 and CDR2 (germline): SNHLY, FYNNEI. The CDR3 loop spans 15 amino acids. The CDR3 reads CASSEVAGVSYEQYF. CDR3 sequence (DNA): TGTGCCAGCAGTGAAGTAGCGGGAGTGTCCTACGAGCAGTACTTC.

This chain links TRBV24-1 with TRBJ2-1; no firm D call. The CDR3 is made up of 14 amino acids. Deletions cut 4 bases from V and 7 bases from J, with 13 bases between. Germline V CDR1 and CDR2: KGHDR, SFDVKD. Here the CDR3 reads CATSESFGVNEQFF. The CDR3 DNA sequence: TGTGCCACCAGTGAGTCGTTTGGGGTAAATGAGCAGTTCTTC.

The chain uses TRBV5-5 and TRBJ1-1; possible D gene TRBD1, 5 bases. This CDR3 spans 14 amino acids. V lost 4 bases and J 2 bases, leaving 12 bases between the germline ends. Germline loops: CDR1 SGHKS, CDR2 YYEKEE (reference sequence). DNA for the CDR3: TGTGCCAGCAGCCAACAGACAGTCAACACTGAAGCTTTCTTT. Its translation: CASSQQTVNTEAFF. The entire variable domain, with the rest obtained from reference TRBV5-5 and TRBJ1-1, is as follows: DAGVTQSPTHLIKTRGQQVTLRCSPISGHKSVSWYQQVLGQGPQFIFQYYEKEERGRGNFPDRFSARQFPNYSSELNVNALLLGDSALYLCASSQQTVNTEAFFGQGTRLTVV.

The V call is TRBV6-1, the J call TRBJ2-2; the D is unclear. CDR3 length: 16 residues. V was pared by 2 bases and J by 5 bases, with 15 bases between. Germline CDR1 MNHNS, CDR2 SASEGT. The CDR3 reads CASSEPTLRRTGELFF. The CDR3 nucleotides read TGTGCCAGCAGTGAACCGACTTTGAGAAGGACCGGGGAGCTGTTTTTT.

This clone was picked up one time. The chain uses TRBV7-9 and TRBJ2-2; D may match TRBD1 or TRBD2 (6 bases each). The V end lost 3 bases, the J end lost 8 bases, and 13 bases lay between the germline ends. The V gene's germline CDR1 is SEHNR and CDR2 FQNEAQ (reference sequence). The CDR3 sequence is 14 residues long. CDR3 nucleotide sequence: TGTGCCAGCAGCTTGAGGGGGGTACCGGGGGAGCTGTTTTTT. Protein: CASSLRGVPGELFF.

This chain connects TRBV11-3 to TRBJ2-1; D uncertain. V shed 0 bases and J shed 4 bases, with 10 bases lying between them. CDR3 length: 15 amino acids. The germline gives CDR1 SGHNT, CDR2 YENEEA. CDR3 sequence (DNA): TGTGCCAGCAGCTTAGATAGCACAGTATACAATGAGCAGTTCTTC. It encodes CASSLDSTVYNEQFF.

The gene calls are TRBV6-2 or TRBV6-3 and TRBJ2-3, with TRBD1 identical over 11 bases. Germline trimming cut 5 bases from V and 4 bases from J; bases unmatched to any gene: 8. The CDR3 sequence is 16 residues long. Germline CDR1 is MNHEY and CDR2 is SVGEGT. For the CDR3, the DNA is TGTGCCAGCAGTGGTTTCGGGACAGGGGGTTCAGATACGCAGTATTTT. It specifies CASSGFGTGGSDTQYF.

V is TRBV21-1 and J is TRBJ2-7; the table's D call TRBD1 went unverified against the DNA. TRBV21-1 is an annotated pseudogene. The length of the CDR3 is 16 residues. The CDR3 spells CASSRPIRQGGNEQYF. CDR3 sequence (DNA): TGTGCCAGCAGCAGACCGATTAGACAGGGGGGCAACGAGCAGTACTTC.

The chain is built from TRBV27 and TRBJ1-6; a weak D match, TRBD1 (6 bases). V lost 6 bases and J lost 6, with 6 bases in between. This CDR3 has 12 amino acids. The V gene's germline CDR1 is MNHEY and CDR2 SMNVEV (reference sequence). CDR3 protein: CASRQGNSPLHF. The CDR3 region has the DNA TGTGCCAGCAGACAGGGTAATTCACCCCTCCACTTT.

The CDR3 sequence is CASSEAPTRVAGDGETQYF. The CDR3 region has the DNA TGTGCCAGCAGTGAAGCACCAACTCGGGTAGCGGGAGATGGGGAGACCCAGTACTTC. The chain combines TRBV2 with TRBJ2-5; 9 nucleotides agree with TRBD2. Looked up from germline, CDR1 is SNHLY and CDR2 is FYNNEI. The J segment lost 5 bases and the V segment lost 0 bases, leaving 16 bases of the junction unmatched. This CDR3 comprises 19 residues.

The rearrangement uses TRBV7-2 and TRBJ1-3, with D possibly TRBD1 on 6 matching bases. Trimming removed 3 bases at V and 0 bases at J, with 9 bases between. The CDR3 spans 15 residues. CDR1 SGHTA and CDR2 FQGNSA come from the germline V gene. The CDR3 bases are TGTGCCAGCAGCTTCGGACAGAACTCTGGAAACACCATATATTTT. Protein sequence: CASSFGQNSGNTIYF. Full variable domain (outside the CDR3, taken from reference TRBV7-2 and TRBJ1-3): GAGVSQSPSNKVTEKGKDVELRCDPISGHTALYWYRQSLGQGLEFLIYFQGNSAPDKSGLPSDRFSAERTGGSVSTLTIQRTQQEDSAVYLCASSFGQNSGNTIYFGEGSWLTVV.

The chain joins TRBV7-9 to TRBJ2-3; 7 nucleotides match TRBD1. The ends lost 5 bases at V and 0 bases at J; junction bases unmatched: 17. Germline assignment: CDR1 SEHNR and CDR2 FQNEAQ (reference sequence). The CDR3 runs 19 residues. The CDR3 loop is CASSPRQGIKGSSTDTQYF. As DNA, the CDR3 is TGTGCCAGCAGCCCACGACAGGGAATAAAGGGGTCTAGCACAGATACGCAGTATTTT.

The chain links TRBV24-1 to TRBJ1-4; D unresolved. This CDR3 has 14 amino acids. Trimming stripped 6 bases from V and 8 bases from J, with 15 bases between. Germline loops: CDR1 KGHDR, CDR2 SFDVKD. CDR3 in amino acids: CATSLGGLWEKLFF. Here the CDR3 DNA reads TGTGCCACCAGTTTGGGCGGGCTGTGGGAAAAACTGTTTTTT.

The chain carries TRBV6-4 and TRBJ1-1, with D possibly being TRBD1 (5 bases). Germline V gene data show CDR1 as MRHNA and CDR2 as SNTAGT. V was shortened by 3 bases and J by 9 bases, with 11 bases between the two germline ends. The CDR3 extends over 12 amino acids. CDR3 sequence: CASSDRLGQAFF. The CDR3 bases are TGTGCCAGCAGTGATCGTTTGGGACAAGCTTTCTTT.